These 19 T cell receptor beta chains were sequenced from one sample in a study of cytomegalovirus exposure and HLA in healthy donors. In the PCR, 60 Vbeta and 13 Jbeta primers were used. Repertoires were generated with immunoSEQ multiplex PCR, while TCRdb's copy carries only in-frame clones and drops some. The sample includes some 150,000 clones, almost 80% of them seen just once. Source material: PBMCs. Source of these receptors: a woman between 25 and 40 years old in good health and CMV-seronegative.

V and J are TRBV5-1 and TRBJ2-5, with D possibly matching TRBD2 (5 bases). Trimming pared 4 bases from V and 3 bases from J, leaving 16 bases between. Germline V gives CDR1 SGHRS, CDR2 YFSETQ. The CDR3 covers 15 residues. The CDR3, as DNA: TGCGCCAGCAGCCCGCGGACGGGGATGGAAGAGACCCAGTACTTC. It specifies CASSPRTGMEETQYF.

The rearrangement uses TRBV6-5 and TRBJ1-1; D is perhaps TRBD1 (6 bases). Trimming left V 4 bases short and J 7 bases short, with 19 bases between. Germline V lookup: CDR1 MNHEY, CDR2 SVGAGI. CDR3 length equals 15 residues. The CDR3 DNA reads TGTGCCAGCAGTTTCTCCGGAACAGGGTCTCTTGAAGCTTTCTTT. Encoded protein: CASSFSGTGSLEAFF.

The count of this clone is one. This chain links TRBV29-1 with TRBJ2-5, with a weak D call TRBD2 (5 bases). The CDR3 spans 14 residues. Deletions cut 4 bases from V and 4 bases from J, with 16 bases between. Germline V gene lookup returns CDR1 SQVTM and CDR2 ANQGSEA. The CDR3 sequence: CSVGPPVGGETQYF. The CDR3 DNA follows: TGCAGCGTTGGTCCTCCGGTCGGAGGAGAGACCCAGTACTTC. Based on the CDR3 plus reference TRBV29-1 and TRBJ2-5, the full variable domain is SAVISQKPSRDICQRGTSLTIQCQVDSQVTMMFWYRQQPGQSLTLIATANQGSEATYESGFVIDKFPISRPNLTFSTLTVSNMSPEDSSIYLCSVGPPVGGETQYFGPGTRLLVL.

Written as DNA, the CDR3 is TGTGCCAGCAGCTTACGCGGGGGGACAGAAAATGAGCAGTTCTTC. The encoded protein is CASSLRGGTENEQFF. The chain links TRBV13 to TRBJ2-1; perhaps TRBD2 as D (8 bases). V lost 2 bases and J lost 7, with 15 bases in between. Germline assignment: CDR1 PRHDT and CDR2 FYEKMQ (reference sequence). CDR3 length: 15 amino acids. The entire variable domain, with the rest obtained from reference TRBV13 and TRBJ2-1, is as follows: AAGVIQSPRHLIKEKRETATLKCYPIPRHDTVYWYQQGPGQDPQFLISFYEKMQSDKGSIPDRFSAQQFSDYHSELNMSSLELGDSALYFCASSLRGGTENEQFFGPGTRLTVL.

The J gene is TRBJ2-3, the V gene TRBV5-1; a possible D gene is TRBD2 (6 bases). V dropped 0 bases and J dropped 4 bases, with 6 bases sitting between them. The CDR3 has 13 residues. CDR1 is SGHRS and CDR2 is YFSETQ in the germline V gene. CDR3 residues: CASSLGLADTQYF. The DNA of the CDR3 is TGCGCCAGCAGCTTGGGACTAGCAGATACGCAGTATTTT.

V is TRBV7-3 and J is TRBJ1-2, with a weak D call TRBD1 (5 bases). V lost 1 base, J lost 2 bases, and 11 bases lay in between. CDR3 length equals 15 residues. Per the germline V gene, CDR1 is SGHTA and CDR2 is FQGTGA. Written as DNA, the CDR3 is TGTGCCAGCAGCTTAAATGGTCCAGGGAACTATGGCTACACCTTC. Amino acid sequence: CASSLNGPGNYGYTF.

The rearrangement uses TRBV25-1 and TRBJ2-1; 13 nucleotides match TRBD2. J was trimmed by 6 bases and V by 9 bases; bases with no gene match: 5. Per the germline V gene, CDR1 is MGHDK and CDR2 is SYGVNS. CDR3 length: 14 residues. The CDR3: CASQLAGGRNEQFF. CDR3 bases: TGTGCCAGTCAACTAGCGGGGGGGCGCAATGAGCAGTTCTTC. The entire variable domain, with the rest obtained from reference TRBV25-1 and TRBJ2-1, is as follows: EADIYQTPRYLVIGTGKKITLECSQTMGHDKMYWYQQDPGMELHLIHYSYGVNSTEKGDLSSESTVSRIRTEHFPLTLESARPSHTSQYLCASQLAGGRNEQFFGPGTRLTVL.

In its sample, this clone was seen a few times. J is TRBJ1-3 and V is TRBV5-1; D is uncertain. Looked up from germline, CDR1 is SGHRS and CDR2 is YFSETQ. V lost 4 bases to trimming and J lost 0 bases, with 11 bases between them. The CDR3 length is 15 residues. CDR3 sequence reads: CASSPTQSSGNTIYF. The CDR3, as DNA: TGCGCCAGCAGCCCAACACAGTCCTCTGGAAACACCATATATTTT.

By its share, this clone is medium-sized. This sequence joins TRBV6-5 and TRBJ2-7, with D perhaps matching TRBD1 (6 bases). Germline V CDR1 and CDR2: MNHEY, SVGAGI. This CDR3 comprises 13 residues. V shed 8 bases and J shed 2 bases, with 13 bases lying between them. The CDR3 nucleotides are TGTGCCAGCGGTTCGGGACACCCCTACGAGCAGTACTTC. This encodes CASGSGHPYEQYF.

This chain connects TRBV7-3 to TRBJ2-3; a weak D match, TRBD2 (6 bases). Germline V gene lookup returns CDR1 SGHTA and CDR2 FQGTGA. The germline V and J ends were trimmed by 4 bases and 8 bases, with 10 bases remaining between them. The CDR3 is made up of 12 amino acids. CDR3 sequence (DNA): TGTGCCAGCAGCTCATACGGGGGTACGCAGTATTTT. Its protein is CASSSYGGTQYF.

The chain uses TRBV7-2 and TRBJ2-1; TRBD2 matches at 9 bases. CDR1 and CDR2 from the germline V gene are SGHTA and FQGNSA. CDR3 length equals 13 residues. Trimming at V came to 5 bases and at J to 16 bases, leaving 12 bases not matched to a gene. The CDR3 loop reads CASSPSGAGGPFF. The CDR3 DNA follows: TGTGCCAGCAGCCCATCGGGAGCGGGGGGACCTTTCTTC.

The chain couples TRBV5-1 to TRBJ2-5; the match to TRBD2 covers 7 bases. J was trimmed by 1 base and V by 5 bases; bases with no gene match: 8. The germline V gene encodes CDR1 SGHRS and CDR2 YFSETQ. This CDR3 spans 15 amino acids. CDR3 in DNA: TGCGCCAGCAGGGGTACATCGGGGGGCCAAGAGACCCAGTACTTC. Translated: CASRGTSGGQETQYF.

This sequence joins TRBV6-6 and TRBJ2-7, with TRBD1 matching over 9 bases. The V gene end was trimmed by 5 bases and the J gene end by 6 bases; junction bases not matched to a gene: 8. CDR1 is MNHNY, CDR2 SVGAGI, per germline (reference sequence). The CDR3 sequence is 14 residues long. The DNA for the CDR3 is TGTGCCAGCAGTCCCGACGGGACAGGGATCGAGCAGTACTTC. Amino acids: CASSPDGTGIEQYF.

The J gene is TRBJ2-3, the V gene TRBV5-6, with TRBD1 identical over 7 bases. J lost 7 bases, V lost 2 bases, and 4 bases had no gene match. CDR3 length: 13 amino acids. Germline CDR1 and CDR2: SGHDT and YYEEEE. CDR3 sequence reads: CASSFLQGYTQYF. CDR3 nucleotide sequence: TGTGCCAGCAGCTTCCTACAGGGGTATACGCAGTATTTT.

This clone came up once. The rearrangement links TRBV6-1 to TRBJ1-5, with TRBD1 matching 8 bases. The CDR3 is 15 amino acids. Germline V gene data show CDR1 as MNHNS and CDR2 as SASEGT. Trimming removed 4 bases from V and 4 bases from J; junction bases left unmatched: 6. In DNA, the CDR3 is TGTGCCAGCAGTGCCCTCGGACAGGGAAATCAGCCCCAGCATTTT. Translating gives CASSALGQGNQPQHF.

This clone was seen a handful of times. V usage is TRBV5-4 and J usage is TRBJ1-1; D call uncertain. The CDR3 is 13 residues long. CDR1 and CDR2 from the germline V gene are SGHNT and YYREEE (reference sequence). Trimming left V 3 bases short and J 0 bases short, with 6 bases between. The CDR3 sequence: CASSYGLNTEAFF. CDR3 sequence (DNA): TGTGCCAGCAGCTACGGGTTGAACACTGAAGCTTTCTTT. The full variable domain, its missing parts supplied by reference TRBV5-4 and TRBJ1-1, is ETGVTQSPTHLIKTRGQQVTLRCSSQSGHNTVSWYQQALGQGPQFIFQYYREEENGRGNFPPRFSGLQFPNYSSELNVNALELDDSALYLCASSYGLNTEAFFGQGTRLTVV.

The chain combines TRBV30 with TRBJ1-3; TRBD1 matches at 9 bases. The CDR3 covers 14 residues. CDR1 is GTSNPN and CDR2 is SVGIG in the germline V gene (reference sequence). After removal of 5 bases from V and 4 bases from J, the junction contained 6 bases not matched to a gene. CDR3 DNA: TGTGCCTGGGCCGGGACAGGGCCCGGAAACACCATATATTTT. It is translated as CAWAGTGPGNTIYF.

The rearrangement uses TRBV18 and TRBJ1-1; the D gene is possibly TRBD1 (5 bases). The germline V gene encodes CDR1 KGHSH and CDR2 LQKENI. V lost 6 bases, J lost 4 bases, and 12 bases lay in between. CDR3 length: 13 residues. CDR3 loop: CASSGGTGTEAFF. In DNA, the CDR3 is TGTGCCAGCTCGGGGGGGACGGGCACTGAAGCTTTCTTT.

The rearrangement joins TRBV4-1 to TRBJ2-7, with TRBD1 matching 8 bases. The V segment lost 4 bases and the J segment 5 bases; nucleotides outside the gene matches: 1. CDR3 size: 12 residues. Per the germline V gene, CDR1 is MGHRA and CDR2 is YSYEKL. CDR3 sequence: CASSPTGDEQYF. The CDR3 DNA reads as TGCGCCAGCAGCCCGACAGGGGACGAGCAGTACTTC.